These 7 T cell receptor beta chains were sequenced from one sample in a study of siplizumab effects on memory and regulatory T cells. The protocol was immunoSEQ multiplex PCR, while the TCRdb copy is restricted to in-frame clones and leaves out a portion. The table has tens of thousands of clones, just over 95% seen once; the top ten hold around 0.093%. The sequenced sample consisted of naive CD8+ T cells sorted from blood. These receptors were collected from a human donor in good health.

This clone has just one count. The rearrangement joins TRBV25-1 to TRBJ1-5; D gene ambiguous. The length of the CDR3 is 13 residues. V lost 8 bases and J lost 2, with 10 bases in between. The germline gives CDR1 MGHDK, CDR2 SYGVNS. The CDR3 coding sequence is TGTGCCAGCTCCTGGTCGGGCAATCAGCCCCAGCATTTT. It is translated as CASSWSGNQPQHF. Full variable domain (rest looked up from reference TRBV25-1 and TRBJ1-5): EADIYQTPRYLVIGTGKKITLECSQTMGHDKMYWYQQDPGMELHLIHYSYGVNSTEKGDLSSESTVSRIRTEHFPLTLESARPSHTSQYLCASSWSGNQPQHFGDGTRLSIL.

The genes are TRBV10-1 and TRBJ2-3; TRBD1 agrees at 7 bases. The CDR3 is 16 amino acids. The V and J ends lost 0 bases and 2 bases, in that order; junction bases with no gene match: 5. Germline assignment: CDR1 WNHNN and CDR2 SYGVQD (reference sequence). CDR3 loop: CASSESTGLYTDTQYF. The CDR3 DNA is TGCGCCAGCAGTGAGTCGACAGGGCTTTACACAGATACGCAGTATTTT.

The chain is built from TRBV14 and TRBJ2-7; 7 bases match TRBD2. This CDR3 region has 14 residues. V lost 3 bases and J lost 5; bases outside the gene matches: 7. The V gene's germline CDR1 is SGHDN and CDR2 FVKESK. The DNA for the CDR3 is TGTGCCAGCAGCCACTATCCGGGAGGCGACGAGCAGTACTTC. Translated: CASSHYPGGDEQYF.

The CDR3 reads CASGEDIGQPQHF. CDR3 DNA sequence: TGCGCCAGCGGAGAGGATATCGGTCAGCCCCAGCATTTT. The chain joins TRBV5-1 to TRBJ1-5, with unresolved D. The CDR3 length is 13 residues. The V and J ends lost 7 bases and 6 bases respectively, with 14 bases between them. Looked up from germline, CDR1 is SGHRS and CDR2 is YFSETQ.

The rearrangement uses TRBV19 and TRBJ1-5; weak D call: TRBD1 (5 bases). This CDR3 has 15 residues. V was clipped by 3 bases and J by 0 bases, with 9 bases between them. Germline V gives CDR1 LNHDA, CDR2 SQIVND (reference sequence). The CDR3 sequence is CASSITGSSNQPQHF. The CDR3 coding sequence is TGTGCCAGTAGTATCACAGGAAGTAGCAATCAGCCCCAGCATTTT.

The V gene is TRBV4-3, the J gene TRBJ2-2; D is uncertain. Per the germline V gene, CDR1 is LGHNA and CDR2 is YSLEER. V lost 1 base, J lost 6 bases, and 9 bases lay in between. This CDR3 spans 14 amino acids. The DNA for the CDR3 is TGCGCCAGCAGCCAAGGGATTGGGGCCGGGGAGCTGTTTTTT. Translated, it gives CASSQGIGAGELFF.

This clone was counted a single time. V gene TRBV7-9 combines with J gene TRBJ1-4, with 9 bases matching TRBD1. The CDR3 contains 19 residues. The V segment lost 2 bases and the J segment 2 bases; nucleotides outside the gene matches: 12. The V gene's germline CDR1 is SEHNR and CDR2 FQNEAQ (reference sequence). As DNA, the CDR3 is TGTGCCAGCAGCTTATGGGCGGGACAGGGACCCTCCACTAATGAAAAACTGTTTTTT. This gives the protein CASSLWAGQGPSTNEKLFF.